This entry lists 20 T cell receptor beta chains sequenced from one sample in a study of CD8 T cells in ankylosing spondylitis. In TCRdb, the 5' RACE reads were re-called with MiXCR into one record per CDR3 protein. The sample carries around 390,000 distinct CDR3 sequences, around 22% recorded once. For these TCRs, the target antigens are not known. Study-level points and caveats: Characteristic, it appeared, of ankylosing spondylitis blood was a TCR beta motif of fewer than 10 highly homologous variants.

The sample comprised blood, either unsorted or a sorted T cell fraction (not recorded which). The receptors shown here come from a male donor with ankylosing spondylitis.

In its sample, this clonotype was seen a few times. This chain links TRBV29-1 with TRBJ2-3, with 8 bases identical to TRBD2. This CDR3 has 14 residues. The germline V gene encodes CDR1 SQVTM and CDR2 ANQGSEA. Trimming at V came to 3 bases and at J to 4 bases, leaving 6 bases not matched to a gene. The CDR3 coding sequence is TGCAGCGTTGAGGGCAGGGGACTAGCAGATACGCAGTATTTT. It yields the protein CSVEGRGLADTQYF.

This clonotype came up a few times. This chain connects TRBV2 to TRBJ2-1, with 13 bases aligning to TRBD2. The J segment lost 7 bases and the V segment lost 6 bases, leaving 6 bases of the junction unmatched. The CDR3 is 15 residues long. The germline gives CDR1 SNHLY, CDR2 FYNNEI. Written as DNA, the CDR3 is TGTGCCAGCAGCCCTAGGACTAGCGGGAGAAATGAGCAGTTCTTC. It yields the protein CASSPRTSGRNEQFF.

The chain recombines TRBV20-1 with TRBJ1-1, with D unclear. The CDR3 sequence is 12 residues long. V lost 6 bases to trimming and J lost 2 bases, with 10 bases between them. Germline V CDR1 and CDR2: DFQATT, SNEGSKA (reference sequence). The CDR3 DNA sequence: TGCAGTGCGGTCCCGGGTAACACTGAAGCTTTCTTT. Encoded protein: CSAVPGNTEAFF.

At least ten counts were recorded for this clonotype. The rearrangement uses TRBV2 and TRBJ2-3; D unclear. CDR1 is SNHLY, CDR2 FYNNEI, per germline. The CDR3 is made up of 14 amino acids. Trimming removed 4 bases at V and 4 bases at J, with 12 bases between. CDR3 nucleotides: TGTGCCAGCAGTGTTCCCTCTTCCGCAGATACGCAGTATTTT. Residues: CASSVPSSADTQYF.

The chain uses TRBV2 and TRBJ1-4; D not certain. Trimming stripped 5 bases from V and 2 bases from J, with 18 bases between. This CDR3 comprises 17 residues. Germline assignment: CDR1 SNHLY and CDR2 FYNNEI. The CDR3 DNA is TGTGCCAGCAGTTCTCCGGCCCTCAGGCCCACTAATGAAAAACTGTTTTTT. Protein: CASSSPALRPTNEKLFF.

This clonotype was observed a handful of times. The DNA for the CDR3 is TGTGCCAGCAGCAAAGAGAAACTAGCGGGGGGCCTAAGCACAGATACGCAGTATTTT. This gives the protein CASSKEKLAGGLSTDTQYF. V is TRBV21-1 and J is TRBJ2-3; no check of the table's D call, TRBD2, against the DNA was made. TRBV21-1 is recorded as a pseudogene. This CDR3 has 19 residues.

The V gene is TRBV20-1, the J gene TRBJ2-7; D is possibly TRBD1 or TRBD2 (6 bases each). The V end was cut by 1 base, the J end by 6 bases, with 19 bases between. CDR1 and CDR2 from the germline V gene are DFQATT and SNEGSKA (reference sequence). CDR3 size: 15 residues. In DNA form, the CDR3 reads TGCAGTGCTAGAGGTTCCGGGGGCGGTAGTTTCGAGCAGTACTTC. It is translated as CSARGSGGGSFEQYF.

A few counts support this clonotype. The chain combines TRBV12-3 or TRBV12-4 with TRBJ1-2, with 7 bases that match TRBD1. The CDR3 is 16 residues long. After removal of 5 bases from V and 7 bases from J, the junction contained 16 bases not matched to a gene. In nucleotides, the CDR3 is TGTGCCAGCAGTGTAAGACAGGGAGGGCCTACGTCTGGCTACACCTTC. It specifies CASSVRQGGPTSGYTF.

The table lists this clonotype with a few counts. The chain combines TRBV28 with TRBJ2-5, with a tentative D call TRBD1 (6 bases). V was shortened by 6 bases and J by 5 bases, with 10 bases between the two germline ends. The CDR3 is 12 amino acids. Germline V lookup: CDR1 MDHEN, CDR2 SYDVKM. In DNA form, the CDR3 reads TGTGCCAGCAGCTACAGGGCTGAGACCCAGTACTTC. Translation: CASSYRAETQYF.

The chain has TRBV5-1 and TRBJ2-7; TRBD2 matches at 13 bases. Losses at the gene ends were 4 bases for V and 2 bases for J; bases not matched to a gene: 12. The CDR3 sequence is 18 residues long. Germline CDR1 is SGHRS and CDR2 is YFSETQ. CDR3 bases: TGCGCCAGCAGCCTGGGGACTAGCGGGACCCTGACCGCCTACGAGCAGTACTTC. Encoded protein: CASSLGTSGTLTAYEQYF.

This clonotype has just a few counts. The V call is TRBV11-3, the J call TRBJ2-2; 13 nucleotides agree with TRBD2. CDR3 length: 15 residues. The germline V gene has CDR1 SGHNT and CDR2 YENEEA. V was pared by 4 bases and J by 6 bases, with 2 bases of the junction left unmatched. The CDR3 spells CASSYTSGRAGELFF. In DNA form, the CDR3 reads TGTGCCAGCAGCTACACTAGCGGGAGGGCCGGGGAGCTGTTTTTT.

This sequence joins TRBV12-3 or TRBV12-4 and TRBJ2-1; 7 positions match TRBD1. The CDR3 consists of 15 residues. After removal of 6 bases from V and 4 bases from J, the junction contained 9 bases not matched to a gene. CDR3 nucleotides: TGTGCCAGCAGCGCCGGGACAGAAGGTTACAATGAGCAGTTCTTC. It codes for CASSAGTEGYNEQFF.

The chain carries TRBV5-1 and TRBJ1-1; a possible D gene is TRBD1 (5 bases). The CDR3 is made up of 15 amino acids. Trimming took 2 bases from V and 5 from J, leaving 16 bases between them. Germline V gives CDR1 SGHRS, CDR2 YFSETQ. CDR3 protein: CASSFSGTRQTEAFF. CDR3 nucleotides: TGCGCCAGCAGCTTCTCGGGGACTCGACAAACTGAAGCTTTCTTT. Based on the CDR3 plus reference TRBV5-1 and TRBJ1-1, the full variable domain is KAGVTQTPRYLIKTRGQQVTLSCSPISGHRSVSWYQQTPGQGLQFLFEYFSETQRNKGNFPGRFSGRQFSNSRSEMNVSTLELGDSALYLCASSFSGTRQTEAFFGQGTRLTVV.

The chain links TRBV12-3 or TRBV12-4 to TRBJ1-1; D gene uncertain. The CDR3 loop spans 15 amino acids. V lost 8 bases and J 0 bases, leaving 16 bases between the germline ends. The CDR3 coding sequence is TGTGCCAGCGCTTGGGGAGGGCCCGTGAACACTGAAGCTTTCTTT. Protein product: CASAWGGPVNTEAFF.

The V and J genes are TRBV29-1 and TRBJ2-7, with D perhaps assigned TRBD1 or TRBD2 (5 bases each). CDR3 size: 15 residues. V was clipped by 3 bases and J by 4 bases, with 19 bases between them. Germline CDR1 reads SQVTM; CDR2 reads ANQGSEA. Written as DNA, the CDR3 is TGCAGCGTTGAGGCGAGGGGACCTGAAAGTTACGAGCAGTACTTC. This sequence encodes CSVEARGPESYEQYF.

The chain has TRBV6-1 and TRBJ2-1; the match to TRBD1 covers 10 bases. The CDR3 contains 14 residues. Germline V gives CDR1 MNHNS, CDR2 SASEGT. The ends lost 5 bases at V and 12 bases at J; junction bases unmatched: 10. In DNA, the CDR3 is TGTGCCAGCAGTACGACAGGGGGCGCAGGCCGGCAGTTCTTC. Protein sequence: CASSTTGGAGRQFF.

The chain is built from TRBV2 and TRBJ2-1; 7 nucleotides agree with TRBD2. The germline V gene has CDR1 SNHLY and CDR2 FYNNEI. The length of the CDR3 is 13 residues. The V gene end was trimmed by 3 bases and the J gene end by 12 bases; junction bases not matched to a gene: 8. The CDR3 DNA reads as TGTGCCAGCAGTGAGGTTTCTACTAGCGCGCAGTTCTTC. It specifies CASSEVSTSAQFF.

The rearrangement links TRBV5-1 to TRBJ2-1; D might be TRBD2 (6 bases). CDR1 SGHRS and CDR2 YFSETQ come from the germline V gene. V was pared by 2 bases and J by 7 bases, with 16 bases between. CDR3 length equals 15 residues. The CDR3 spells CASSFGGPSSNEQFF. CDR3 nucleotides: TGCGCCAGCAGCTTCGGAGGGCCAAGTAGTAATGAGCAGTTCTTC.

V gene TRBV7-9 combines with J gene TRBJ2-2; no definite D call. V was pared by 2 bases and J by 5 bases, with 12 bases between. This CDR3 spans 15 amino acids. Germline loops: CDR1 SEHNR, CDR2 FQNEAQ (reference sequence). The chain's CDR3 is CASSLRSITTGELFF. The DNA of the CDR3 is TGTGCCAGCAGCTTACGTTCTATAACTACCGGGGAGCTGTTTTTT.

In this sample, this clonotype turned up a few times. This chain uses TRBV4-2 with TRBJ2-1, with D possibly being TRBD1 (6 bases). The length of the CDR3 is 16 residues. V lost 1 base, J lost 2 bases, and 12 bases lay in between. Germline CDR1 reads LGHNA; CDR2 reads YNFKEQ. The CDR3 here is CASSQGGGATYNEQFF. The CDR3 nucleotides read TGTGCCAGCAGCCAAGGAGGGGGAGCAACCTACAATGAGCAGTTCTTC.